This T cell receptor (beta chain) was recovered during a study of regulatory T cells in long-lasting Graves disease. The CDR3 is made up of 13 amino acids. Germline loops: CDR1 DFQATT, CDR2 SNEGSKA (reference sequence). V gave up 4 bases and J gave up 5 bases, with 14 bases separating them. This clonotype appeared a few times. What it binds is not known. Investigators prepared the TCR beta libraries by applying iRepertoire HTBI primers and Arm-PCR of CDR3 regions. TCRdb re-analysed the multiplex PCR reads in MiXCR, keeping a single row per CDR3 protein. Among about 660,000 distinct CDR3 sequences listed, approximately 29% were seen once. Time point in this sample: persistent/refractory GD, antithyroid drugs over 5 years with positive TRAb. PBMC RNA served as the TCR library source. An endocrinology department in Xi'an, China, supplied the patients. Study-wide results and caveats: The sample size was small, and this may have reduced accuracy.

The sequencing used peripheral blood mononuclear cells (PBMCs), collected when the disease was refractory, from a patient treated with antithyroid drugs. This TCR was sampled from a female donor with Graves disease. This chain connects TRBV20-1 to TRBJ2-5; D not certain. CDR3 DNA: TGCAGTGCTAAATTCTGGGATGGGGAGACCCAGTACTTC. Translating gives CSAKFWDGETQYF.